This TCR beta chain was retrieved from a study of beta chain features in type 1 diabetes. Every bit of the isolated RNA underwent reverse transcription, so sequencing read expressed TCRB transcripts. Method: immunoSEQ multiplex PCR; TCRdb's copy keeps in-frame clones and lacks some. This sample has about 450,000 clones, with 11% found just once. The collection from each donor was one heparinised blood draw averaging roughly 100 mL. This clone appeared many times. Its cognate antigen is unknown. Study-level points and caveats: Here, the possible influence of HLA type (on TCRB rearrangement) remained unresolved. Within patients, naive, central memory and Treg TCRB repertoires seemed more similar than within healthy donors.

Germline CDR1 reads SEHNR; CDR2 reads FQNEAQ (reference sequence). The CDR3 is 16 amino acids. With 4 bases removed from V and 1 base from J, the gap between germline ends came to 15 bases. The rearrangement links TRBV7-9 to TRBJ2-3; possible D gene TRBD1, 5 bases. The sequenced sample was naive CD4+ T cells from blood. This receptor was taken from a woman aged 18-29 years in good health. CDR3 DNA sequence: TGTGCCAGCAGCTCGCTCTTGTGGGGCGGCACAGATACGCAGTATTTT. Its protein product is CASSSLLWGGTDTQYF.